This TCR beta chain was sequenced during a study of multiple sclerosis patients with progressive multifocal leukoencephalopathy. Study outcomes and limitations: Less diverse TRB repertoires were suggested in most PML patients.

Time point of the sample: before natalizumab initiation. The germline V gene encodes CDR1 LNHDA and CDR2 SQIVND (reference sequence). The CDR3 spans 16 residues. V lost 6 bases and J 9 bases, leaving 26 bases between the germline ends. With respect to this clone: The target antigen is unknown. This specimen includes other DNA sequences encoding the same CDR3.

The survey-level immunoSEQ assay was used. Here immunoSEQ multiplex PCR was the method, and the copy in TCRdb shows in-frame clones only, minus some. The sample consists of tens of thousands of clones, 80% to 95% of them appearing once. The TCR sequence derives from a man aged 25 to 40 with multiple sclerosis. The chain couples TRBV19 to TRBJ1-1, with D possibly matching TRBD1 (5 bases). Material: PBMCs. CDR3 region: CASRVLPRDQRGKAFF. CDR3 nucleotides: TGTGCCAGTAGAGTGCTCCCCCGGGACCAGAGGGGAAAAGCTTTCTTT.